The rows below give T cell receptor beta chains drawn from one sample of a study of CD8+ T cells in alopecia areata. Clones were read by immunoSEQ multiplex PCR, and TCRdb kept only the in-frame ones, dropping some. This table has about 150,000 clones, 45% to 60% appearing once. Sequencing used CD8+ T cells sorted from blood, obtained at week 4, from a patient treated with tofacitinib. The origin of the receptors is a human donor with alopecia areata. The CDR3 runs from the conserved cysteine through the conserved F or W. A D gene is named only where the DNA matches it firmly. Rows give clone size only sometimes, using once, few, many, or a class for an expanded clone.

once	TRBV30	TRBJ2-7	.	CASQDGGSSYEQYF	TGTGCCTCTCAGGACGGGGGTAGCTCCTACGAGCAGTACTTC
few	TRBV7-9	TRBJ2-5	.	CASSSTGYPQETQYF	TGTGCCAGCAGCTCCACAGGGTATCCCCAAGAGACCCAGTACTTC
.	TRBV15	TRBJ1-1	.	CATSPLRGATEAFF	TGTGCCACCAGCCCCCTGAGGGGGGCAACTGAAGCTTTCTTT
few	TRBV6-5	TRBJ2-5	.	CASSGLLQETQYF	TGTGCCAGCAGCGGGCTACTCCAAGAGACCCAGTACTTC
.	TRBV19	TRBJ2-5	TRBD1	CASRGQGPQETQYF	TGTGCCAGTAGAGGACAGGGGCCACAAGAGACCCAGTACTTC
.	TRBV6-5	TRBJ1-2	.	CASSYLPNYGYTF	TGTGCCAGCAGTTATTTGCCTAACTATGGCTACACCTTC
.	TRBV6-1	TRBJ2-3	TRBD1	CASTSGTGATDTQYF	TGTGCCAGCACTTCCGGGACAGGGGCGACAGATACGCAGTATTTT
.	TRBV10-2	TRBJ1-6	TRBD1	CASSESNRGSPLHF	TGCGCCAGCAGTGAGTCTAACAGGGGATCACCCCTCCACTTT
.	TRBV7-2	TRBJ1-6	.	CASSFLGSYNSPLHF	TGTGCCAGCAGCTTCCTAGGCTCCTATAATTCACCCCTCCACTTT
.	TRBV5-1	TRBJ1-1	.	CASSLTVNTEAFF	TGCGCCAGCAGCTTGACAGTGAACACTGAAGCTTTCTTT
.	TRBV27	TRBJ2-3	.	CASSSGSPSQYF	TGTGCCAGCAGTTCCGGGTCCCCATCGCAGTATTTT
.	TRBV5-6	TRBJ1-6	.	CASSTAQQGVDHSPLHF	TGTGCCAGCAGTACCGCACAACAGGGAGTCGACCATTCACCCCTCCACTTT
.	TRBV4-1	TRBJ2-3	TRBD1	CASSQRQGIPDTQYF	TGCGCCAGCAGCCAGCGACAGGGGATTCCAGATACGCAGTATTTT
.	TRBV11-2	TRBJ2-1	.	CASSPLFGVDSNEQFF	TGTGCCAGCAGCCCCCTATTTGGGGTAGACTCAAATGAGCAGTTCTTC
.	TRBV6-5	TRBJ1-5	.	CASSTIQGANQPQHF	TGTGCCAGCAGTACCATACAGGGTGCAAATCAGCCCCAGCATTTT
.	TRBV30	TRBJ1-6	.	CAWSVGIPGAHVSNSPLHF	TGTGCCTGGAGTGTCGGAATTCCGGGAGCGCACGTTTCAAATTCACCCCTCCACTTT
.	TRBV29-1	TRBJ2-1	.	CSGLQEREQFF	TGCAGCGGTCTACAGGAGCGTGAGCAGTTCTTC
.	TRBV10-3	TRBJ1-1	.	CAIRKEGEGVVTEAFF	TGTGCCATCAGGAAAGAGGGGGAGGGAGTTGTTACTGAAGCTTTCTTT
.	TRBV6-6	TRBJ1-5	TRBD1	CASSYLGTVNQPQHF	TGTGCCAGCAGTTATCTCGGGACAGTCAATCAGCCCCAGCATTTT
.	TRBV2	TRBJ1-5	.	CASSYGGGSRQPQHF	TGTGCCAGCAGCTACGGGGGGGGTTCCCGGCAGCCCCAGCATTTT
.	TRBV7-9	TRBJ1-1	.	CASSMGLASEAFF	TGTGCCAGCAGCATGGGTTTGGCCTCTGAAGCTTTCTTT
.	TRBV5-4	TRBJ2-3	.	CASSFEQGDADTQYF	TGTGCCAGCAGCTTTGAACAAGGGGACGCAGATACGCAGTATTTT
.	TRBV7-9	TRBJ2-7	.	CASSLVSGAYEQYF	TGTGCCAGCAGCTTAGTATCAGGGGCCTACGAGCAGTACTTC
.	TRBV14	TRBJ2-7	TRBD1	CASTDRNSYEQYF	TGTGCCAGTACGGACAGGAACTCCTACGAGCAGTACTTC
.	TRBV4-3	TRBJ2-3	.	CASSQDVGDGTDTQYF	TGCGCCAGCAGCCAAGATGTAGGGGATGGCACAGATACGCAGTATTTT
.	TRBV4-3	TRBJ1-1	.	CASSQEGGGTEAFF	TGCGCCAGCAGCCAGGAAGGGGGTGGCACTGAAGCTTTCTTT
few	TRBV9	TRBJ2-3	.	CASSLDSTDTQYF	TGTGCCAGCAGCTTGGACAGCACAGATACGCAGTATTTT
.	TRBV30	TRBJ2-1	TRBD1	CAWSVGTGLFF	TGTGCCTGGAGTGTAGGGACAGGGTTGTTCTTC
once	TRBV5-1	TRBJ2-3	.	CASSLEGGLADTQYF	TGCGCCAGCAGCTTGGAAGGGGGTCTAGCAGATACGCAGTATTTT